Below, 27 T cell receptor beta chains from the same sample are listed, as sequenced in a study of cytomegalovirus exposure and HLA in healthy donors. In the PCR, 60 Vbeta and 13 Jbeta primers were used. Profiled with immunoSEQ multiplex PCR; TCRdb holds only in-frame clones, not every one. Among roughly 120,000 clones listed, just under 75% were seen once. Sequencing input: PBMCs. These receptors were taken from a man aged 55 to 70 in good health and CMV-seropositive.

This clone occurred a few times. The chain is built from TRBV29-1 and TRBJ2-7; 8 positions match TRBD1. Germline V gives CDR1 SQVTM, CDR2 ANQGSEA. The junction had 14 bases not matched to a gene; V was cut back by 4 bases and J by 3 bases. This CDR3 has 16 amino acids. The CDR3 nucleotides read TGCAGCGTTGTCTTAGTAGGGACAGGATTCTTCTACGAGCAGTACTTC. This translates into CSVVLVGTGFFYEQYF.

Only a few counts were recorded for this clone. The chain carries TRBV6-5 and TRBJ2-7; D is ambiguous. V was trimmed by 4 bases and J by 5 bases, leaving 12 bases between them. This CDR3 contains 13 residues. CDR1 is MNHEY and CDR2 is SVGAGI in the germline V gene. CDR3 sequence reads: CASSLSVGDEQYF. CDR3 in DNA: TGTGCCAGCAGTTTGTCAGTGGGCGACGAGCAGTACTTC.

The V gene is TRBV5-1, the J gene TRBJ2-2, with D hard to call. The CDR3 loop spans 14 amino acids. Trimming pared 0 bases from V and 6 bases from J, leaving 9 bases between. Germline assignment: CDR1 SGHRS and CDR2 YFSETQ. The CDR3 nucleotides are TGCGCCAGCAGCTTGGGGGCCCTGGCCGGGGAGCTGTTTTTT. Protein product: CASSLGALAGELFF.

The chain carries TRBV9 and TRBJ1-5; D is uncertain. This CDR3 is built from 18 residues. The V gene lost 9 bases and the J gene lost 11 bases, with 36 bases spanning the gap. The germline V gene has CDR1 SGDLS and CDR2 YYNGEE. Written as DNA, the CDR3 is TGTGCCACCTCGCCCATTCAGGATAGACCTACAACGTTTTGGTCCCAGCATTTT. Translation: CATSPIQDRPTTFWSQHF. The full variable domain, in which reference TRBV9 and TRBJ1-5 provide the parts outside the CDR3, is DSGVTQTPKHLITATGQRVTLRCSPRSGDLSVYWYQQSLDQGLQFLIQYYNGEERAKGNILERFSAQQFPDLHSELNLSSLELGDSALYFCATSPIQDRPTTFWSQHFGDGTRLSIL.

This clone was seen just once. This chain links TRBV19 with TRBJ2-3; D may be TRBD1 (6 bases). V was trimmed by 5 bases and J by 2 bases, leaving 11 bases between them. Germline-derived CDR1 and CDR2 are LNHDA and SQIVND (reference sequence). CDR3 length: 14 amino acids. DNA for the CDR3: TGTGCCAGTAGTCAACAGGGCTTCACAGATACGCAGTATTTT. Translating it yields CASSQQGFTDTQYF.

In DNA, the CDR3 is TGTGCCAGCAGCAAAGTGGACATTAACTATGGCTACACCTTC. Translating gives CASSKVDINYGYTF. The chain uses TRBV28 and TRBJ1-2; tentative D call: TRBD1 (5 bases). Trimming left V 6 bases short and J 1 base short, with 12 bases between. Per the germline V gene, CDR1 is MDHEN and CDR2 is SYDVKM. This CDR3 region has 14 residues.

The chain employs TRBV6-6 and TRBJ1-6, with a possible D match to TRBD1 (6 bases). In germline, CDR1 is MNHNY, CDR2 SVGAGI (reference sequence). The CDR3 contains 15 residues. V was shortened by 0 bases and J by 7 bases, with 10 bases between the two germline ends. The CDR3 coding sequence is TGTGCCAGCAGTTACTCGGACACAGGGAATTCACCCCTCCACTTT. It is translated as CASSYSDTGNSPLHF.

This clone was found a few times. The rearrangement joins TRBV5-4 to TRBJ1-6; the D is unclear. The CDR3 is made up of 14 amino acids. Germline CDR1 SGHNT, CDR2 YYREEE (reference sequence). Trimming stripped 6 bases from V and 10 bases from J, with 17 bases between. Written as DNA, the CDR3 is TGTGCCAGCACCAGCGAGATGGATTGGTCACCCCTCCACTTT. This gives the protein CASTSEMDWSPLHF.

This clone came up once. CDR3 sequence (DNA): TGTGCCAGCAGTTCCACGGGACAGACTCCGTATGGCTACACCTTC. This sequence encodes CASSSTGQTPYGYTF. The V gene is TRBV7-2, the J gene TRBJ1-2, with TRBD1 matching 7 bases. The CDR3 has 15 residues. CDR1 is SGHTA, CDR2 FQGNSA, per germline. J gave up 5 bases and V 6 bases, and 12 bases lay outside the gene matches.

The rearrangement links TRBV5-1 to TRBJ2-7; perhaps TRBD1 as D (6 bases). CDR1 is SGHRS and CDR2 is YFSETQ in the germline V gene. The CDR3 totals 14 residues. The V and J ends lost 0 bases and 6 bases respectively, with 13 bases between them. The CDR3 sequence is CASSLAAQGGEQYF. The DNA of the CDR3 is TGCGCCAGCAGCTTGGCCGCACAGGGCGGCGAGCAGTACTTC.

To note about this clone: One end of the junction does not line up with germline, which may come from a read error. V usage is TRBV7-7 and J usage is TRBJ2-4, with 10 bases matching TRBD1. This CDR3 comprises 18 residues. Germline values: CDR1 SSHAT, CDR2 FNYEAQ (reference sequence). CDR3 sequence (DNA): TGTGCTAGCAGCTTATTAGAGGGACAGGGGATCCCCAAAAACATTCAGTACTTC. Its translation: CASSLLEGQGIPKNIQYF.

The V and J genes are TRBV27 and TRBJ2-7; TRBD1 agrees at 12 bases. From germline, CDR1 is MNHEY and CDR2 SMNVEV (reference sequence). Germline trimming cut 6 bases from V and 5 bases from J; bases unmatched to any gene: 8. CDR3 length equals 15 residues. The CDR3 DNA is TGTGCCAGCAGCCGGGCCGGGACAGGGGGCCACGAGCAGTACTTC. It encodes CASSRAGTGGHEQYF.

This clone is medium-sized by share. The chain joins TRBV6-1 to TRBJ1-4; D unresolved. The CDR3 covers 15 residues. Trimming took 7 bases from V and 14 from J, leaving 26 bases between them. From germline, CDR1 is MNHNS and CDR2 SASEGT. The CDR3 nucleotides read TGTGCCAGCACAGTTGAACAAGCGGGCGGATACGAGCTGTTTTTT. Amino acids: CASTVEQAGGYELFF.

The rearrangement joins TRBV18 to TRBJ2-1, with D maybe TRBD1 (5 bases). V was shortened by 5 bases and J by 5 bases, with 10 bases between the two germline ends. The germline gives CDR1 KGHSH, CDR2 LQKENI. The CDR3 runs to 13 residues. DNA of the CDR3: TGTGCCAGCTCAAGGGGATACCACAATGAGCAGTTCTTC. Translation gives CASSRGYHNEQFF.

The rearrangement links TRBV30 to TRBJ2-6, with a tentative D call TRBD2 (6 bases). V gave up 1 base and J gave up 10 bases, with 11 bases separating them. This CDR3 is built from 13 residues. Germline V lookup: CDR1 GTSNPN, CDR2 SVGIG (reference sequence). CDR3 sequence (DNA): TGTGCCTGGAGTGAGTGGGGGGTAAACGTCCTGACTTTC. This encodes CAWSEWGVNVLTF.

This sequence joins TRBV19 and TRBJ1-5; D unclear. Germline V gene data show CDR1 as LNHDA and CDR2 as SQIVND (reference sequence). Trimming shortened V by 5 bases and J by 7 bases, and 15 bases separated the two germline ends. This CDR3 has 14 amino acids. The CDR3 DNA reads TGTGCCAGTAGTGACGCGGGTGCAGGACAGCCCCAGCATTTT. It translates to CASSDAGAGQPQHF. Filled out from reference TRBV19 and TRBJ1-5, the complete variable domain reads DGGITQSPKYLFRKEGQNVTLSCEQNLNHDAMYWYRQDPGQGLRLIYYSQIVNDFQKGDIAEGYSVSREKKESFPLTVTSAQKNPTAFYLCASSDAGAGQPQHFGDGTRLSIL.

The V and J genes are TRBV2 and TRBJ1-4, with 12 bases identical to TRBD1. CDR1 is SNHLY and CDR2 is FYNNEI in the germline V gene. After removal of 5 bases from V and 7 bases from J, the junction contained 8 bases not matched to a gene. This CDR3 spans 16 amino acids. The CDR3 nucleotides are TGTGCCAGCAGTAGCCGGGACAGGGGGCAAGGTGAAAAACTGTTTTTT. As protein: CASSSRDRGQGEKLFF.

This clone was found a few times. The chain carries TRBV30 and TRBJ1-2, with D unresolved. Germline-derived CDR1 and CDR2 are GTSNPN and SVGIG (reference sequence). The CDR3 is 11 amino acids. With 1 base removed from V and 5 bases from J, the gap between germline ends came to 5 bases. CDR3 nucleotide sequence: TGTGCCTGGAGTGCGGGGTATGGCTACACCTTC. Amino acids: CAWSAGYGYTF.

This clone was observed a few times. V and J are TRBV4-2 and TRBJ2-2; maybe TRBD2 (6 bases). V was pared by 1 base and J by 5 bases, with 20 bases between. There are 18 residues in the CDR3. The V gene's germline CDR1 is LGHNA and CDR2 YNFKEQ. The CDR3: CASSQVIPRERDTGELFF. The CDR3 region has the DNA TGTGCCAGCAGCCAAGTCATTCCCCGGGAGCGTGATACCGGGGAGCTGTTTTTT.

CDR3 in DNA: TGTGCCATCAGCGCGGGTAGCGGGACCCAGGGAAAACTGTTTTTT. Its translation: CAISAGSGTQGKLFF. This sequence joins TRBV10-3 and TRBJ1-4, with a weak D call TRBD1 (5 bases). Trimming pared 6 bases from V and 10 bases from J, leaving 21 bases between. The CDR3 runs 15 residues. CDR1 ENHRY and CDR2 SYGVKD come from the germline V gene.

This clone has only a few counts. DNA for the CDR3: TGTGCCAGCAGCCGGGGACAGGGGACAGATACGCAGTATTTT. This encodes CASSRGQGTDTQYF. The rearrangement uses TRBV5-8 and TRBJ2-3; 10 bases agree with TRBD1. This CDR3 spans 14 amino acids. The germline gives CDR1 SGHTS, CDR2 YDEGEE. V dropped 4 bases and J dropped 3; count of bases not matched to a gene: 2.

About this clone itself: One end of the junction does not line up with germline, which may come from a read error. V is TRBV7-3 and J is TRBJ1-2; TRBD1 might be the D (6 bases). The germline gives CDR1 SGHTA, CDR2 FQGTGA. The CDR3 extends over 12 amino acids. The CDR3 sequence is CASSLPGHPTAF. CDR3 in DNA: TGTGCCAGCAGCTTGCCGGGACACCCCACCGCCTTC.

The rearrangement links TRBV10-2 to TRBJ2-7; possible D gene TRBD2, 6 bases. V lost 7 bases and J 4 bases, leaving 14 bases between the germline ends. The CDR3 consists of 13 residues. Per the germline V gene, CDR1 is WSHSY and CDR2 is SAAADI. The CDR3 is CASNGGSWYEQYF. As DNA, the CDR3 is TGCGCCAGCAACGGGGGAAGTTGGTACGAGCAGTACTTC.

The chain couples TRBV30 to TRBJ1-2, with D possibly being TRBD1 (5 bases). Germline values: CDR1 GTSNPN, CDR2 SVGIG (reference sequence). Trimming took off 7 bases at V and 8 bases at J, with 17 bases between the two ends. This CDR3 contains 12 residues. CDR3 sequence (DNA): TGTGCCTTTTGGGGGGTCGGAATAGGCTACACCTTC. Translated, it gives CAFWGVGIGYTF.

This clone has only a few counts. V usage is TRBV6-1 and J usage is TRBJ1-2; D not resolved. V was pared by 5 bases and J by 4 bases, with 14 bases between. CDR1 and CDR2 from the germline V gene are MNHNS and SASEGT. The CDR3 has 14 residues. CDR3: CASSPNKRSYGYTF. Here the CDR3 DNA reads TGTGCCAGCAGTCCGAATAAACGGAGCTATGGCTACACCTTC.

This clone was counted between two and nine times. This chain uses TRBV9 with TRBJ1-5, with D perhaps TRBD1 (5 bases). V lost 0 bases, J lost 5 bases, and 9 bases lay in between. The germline V gene has CDR1 SGDLS and CDR2 YYNGEE. This CDR3 region has 14 residues. Here the CDR3 reads CASSVDGRDQPQHF. The CDR3 region has the DNA TGTGCCAGCAGCGTAGATGGCAGGGATCAGCCCCAGCATTTT.

V usage is TRBV5-1 and J usage is TRBJ2-5, with D tentatively TRBD2 (5 bases). This CDR3 is 13 amino acids long. The ends were cut back, 0 bases at V and 3 bases at J, with 6 bases in the middle. Per the germline V gene, CDR1 is SGHRS and CDR2 is YFSETQ. The CDR3 is CASSLEGEETQYF. CDR3 nucleotide sequence: TGCGCCAGCAGCTTGGAGGGAGAAGAGACCCAGTACTTC.